The 8 T cell receptor beta chains below were found in one sample sequenced in a study of shared clonotypes between healthy human individuals. CD45RO-negative CD8 cells positively selected for CCR7 made up the naive population, which excluded terminally differentiated effector memory CD45RA+ cells. Clones were sequenced by immunoSEQ multiplex PCR, and TCRdb holds only the in-frame ones, with some missing. Altogether millions of clones are present, about 95% being singletons, with the ten largest covering 0.9% to 1.4%. Source material: naive CD8+ T cells sorted from blood. Receptors originate from a man younger than 35 in good health.

The chain couples TRBV4-3 to TRBJ1-4; TRBD1 matches at 9 bases. The CDR3 is made up of 14 amino acids. V dropped 3 bases and J dropped 8; count of bases not matched to a gene: 4. Germline CDR1 reads LGHNA; CDR2 reads YSLEER. CDR3 sequence: CASSQPGQGEKLFF. DNA of the CDR3: TGCGCCAGCAGCCAGCCCGGACAGGGGGAAAAACTGTTTTTT.

This sequence joins TRBV30 and TRBJ1-5; D remains unclear. The CDR3 is made up of 15 amino acids. CDR1 is GTSNPN and CDR2 is SVGIG in the germline V gene (reference sequence). Deletions cut 5 bases from V and 4 bases from J, with 18 bases between. The CDR3, as DNA: TGTGCCTGGTTCGCAGCAGGAGGGAGAAATCAGCCCCAGCATTTT. It yields the protein CAWFAAGGRNQPQHF.

V is TRBV5-1 and J is TRBJ2-1, with D unresolved. V was shortened by 4 bases and J by 0 bases, with 14 bases between the two germline ends. CDR1 is SGHRS, CDR2 YFSETQ, per germline. The CDR3 spans 16 residues. The CDR3 nucleotides read TGCGCCAGCAGCCCTCGGACGTTCAGCTCCTACAATGAGCAGTTCTTC. Its translation: CASSPRTFSSYNEQFF.

In this sample, this clone turned up once. The rearrangement links TRBV19 to TRBJ2-1; possibly TRBD2 for D (5 bases). Germline CDR1 reads LNHDA; CDR2 reads SQIVND (reference sequence). Trimming took 1 base from V and 8 from J, leaving 18 bases between them. The CDR3 is 16 residues long. The CDR3 is CASSIAAAYTRDEQFF. In DNA form, the CDR3 reads TGTGCCAGTAGTATAGCGGCAGCTTATACTAGGGATGAGCAGTTCTTC.

The genes are TRBV4-1 and TRBJ2-5; a possible D gene is TRBD1 (6 bases). Trimming cost V 2 bases and J 0 bases, with 13 bases left between them. The CDR3 sequence is 16 residues long. Germline V gene sequence: CDR1 MGHRA, CDR2 YSYEKL. CDR3 DNA: TGCGCCAGCAGCCAACAGACAGGCCGGTACCAAGAGACCCAGTACTTC. It is translated as CASSQQTGRYQETQYF.

The V and J genes are TRBV10-3 and TRBJ2-7, with TRBD1 identical over 9 bases. The V gene end was trimmed by 9 bases and the J gene end by 3 bases; junction bases not matched to a gene: 9. Germline CDR1 and CDR2: ENHRY and SYGVKD. This CDR3 region has 14 residues. CDR3 bases: TGTGCCATACTCCGGACAGGGGCGGGCTACGAGCAGTACTTC. It encodes CAILRTGAGYEQYF.

The V gene is TRBV20-1, the J gene TRBJ2-1; perhaps TRBD2 as D (5 bases). Trimming took off 5 bases at V and 8 bases at J, with 10 bases between the two ends. The CDR3 contains 11 residues. Germline V gene lookup returns CDR1 DFQATT and CDR2 SNEGSKA (reference sequence). The CDR3 spells CSAGDSDEQFF. The CDR3 DNA is TGCAGTGCTGGGGATAGCGATGAGCAGTTCTTC.

The rearrangement links TRBV15 to TRBJ2-7; 8 bases agree with TRBD2. Germline values: CDR1 LNHNV, CDR2 YYDKDF (reference sequence). V lost 0 bases to trimming and J lost 2 bases; unmatched junction nucleotides: 3. The length of the CDR3 is 15 residues. DNA for the CDR3: TGTGCCACCAGCAGAGATGGTAGCGGGGCCTACGAGCAGTACTTC. Amino acid sequence: CATSRDGSGAYEQYF.